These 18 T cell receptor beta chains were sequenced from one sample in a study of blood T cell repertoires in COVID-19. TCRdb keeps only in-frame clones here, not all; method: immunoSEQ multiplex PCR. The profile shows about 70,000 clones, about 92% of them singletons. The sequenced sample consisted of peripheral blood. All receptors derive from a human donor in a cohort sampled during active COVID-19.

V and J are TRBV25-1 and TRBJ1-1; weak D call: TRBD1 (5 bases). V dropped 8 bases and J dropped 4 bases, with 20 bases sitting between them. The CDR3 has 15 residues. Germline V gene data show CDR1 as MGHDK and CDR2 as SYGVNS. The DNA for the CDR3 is TGTGCCAGCCGGGGATTGGGGGAGGGGCCCACTGAAGCTTTCTTT. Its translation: CASRGLGEGPTEAFF.

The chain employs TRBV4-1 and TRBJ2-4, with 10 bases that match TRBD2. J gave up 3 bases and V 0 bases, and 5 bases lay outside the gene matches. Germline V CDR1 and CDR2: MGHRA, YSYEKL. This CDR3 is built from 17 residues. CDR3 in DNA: TGCGCCAGCAGCCAAGAGGGTAGCGGGAGGAACAAAAACATTCAGTACTTC. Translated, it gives CASSQEGSGRNKNIQYF.

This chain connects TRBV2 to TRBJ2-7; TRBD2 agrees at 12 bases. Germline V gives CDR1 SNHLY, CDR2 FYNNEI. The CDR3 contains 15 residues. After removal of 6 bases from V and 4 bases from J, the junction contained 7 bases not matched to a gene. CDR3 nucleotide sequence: TGTGCCAGCAGCCTGACTAGCGGGAGTACTTACGAGCAGTACTTC. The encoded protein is CASSLTSGSTYEQYF.

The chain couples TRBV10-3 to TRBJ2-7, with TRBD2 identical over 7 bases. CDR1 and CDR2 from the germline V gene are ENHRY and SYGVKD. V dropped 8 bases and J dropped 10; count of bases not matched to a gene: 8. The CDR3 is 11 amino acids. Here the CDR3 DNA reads TGTGCCATCTATTTTAAGGGACTACAGTACTTC. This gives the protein CAIYFKGLQYF.

CDR3 loop: CASSQGDYYNEQFF. The CDR3 DNA follows: TGTGCCAGCAGCCAAGGCGACTACTACAATGAGCAGTTCTTC. J is TRBJ2-1 and V is TRBV14; D perhaps matches TRBD2 (5 bases). The V gene's germline CDR1 is SGHDN and CDR2 FVKESK. CDR3 length: 14 residues. V shed 1 base and J shed 3 bases, with 7 bases lying between them.

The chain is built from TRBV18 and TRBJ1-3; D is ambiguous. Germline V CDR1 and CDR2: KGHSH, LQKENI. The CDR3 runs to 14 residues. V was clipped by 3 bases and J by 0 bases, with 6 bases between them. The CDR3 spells CASSPGNSGNTIYF. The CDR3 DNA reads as TGTGCCAGCTCACCGGGCAACTCTGGAAACACCATATATTTT.

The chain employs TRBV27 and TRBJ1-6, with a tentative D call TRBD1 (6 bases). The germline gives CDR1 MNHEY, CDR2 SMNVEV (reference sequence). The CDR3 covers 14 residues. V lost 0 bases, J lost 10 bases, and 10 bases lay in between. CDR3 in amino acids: CASSLSGGESPLHF. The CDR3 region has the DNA TGTGCCAGCAGTTTATCAGGGGGGGAATCACCCCTCCACTTT.

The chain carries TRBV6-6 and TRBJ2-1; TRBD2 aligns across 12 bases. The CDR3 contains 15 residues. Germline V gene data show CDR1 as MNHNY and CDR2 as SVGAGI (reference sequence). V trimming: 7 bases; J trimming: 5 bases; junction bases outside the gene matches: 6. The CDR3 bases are TGTGCCAGCATCAAGACTAGCGGGGGAAACAATGAGCAGTTCTTC. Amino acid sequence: CASIKTSGGNNEQFF.

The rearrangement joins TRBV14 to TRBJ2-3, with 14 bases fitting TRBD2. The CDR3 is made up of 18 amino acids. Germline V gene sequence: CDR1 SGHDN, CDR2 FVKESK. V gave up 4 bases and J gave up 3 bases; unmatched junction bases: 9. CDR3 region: CASSRAPTSGRVTDTQYF. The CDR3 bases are TGTGCCAGCAGCCGAGCCCCGACTAGCGGGAGGGTGACAGATACGCAGTATTTT.

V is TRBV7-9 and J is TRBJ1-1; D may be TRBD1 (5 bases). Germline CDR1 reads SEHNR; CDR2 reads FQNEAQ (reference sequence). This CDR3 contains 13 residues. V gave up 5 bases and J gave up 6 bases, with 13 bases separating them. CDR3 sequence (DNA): TGTGCCAGCAGCGTACAGGCTGCCCCTGAAGCTTTCTTT. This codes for CASSVQAAPEAFF.

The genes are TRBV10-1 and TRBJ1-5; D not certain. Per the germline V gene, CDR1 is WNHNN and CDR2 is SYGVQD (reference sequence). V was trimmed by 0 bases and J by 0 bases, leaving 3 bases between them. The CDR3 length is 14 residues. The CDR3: CASSESSSNQPQHF. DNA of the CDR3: TGCGCCAGCAGTGAGTCGAGTAGCAATCAGCCCCAGCATTTT.

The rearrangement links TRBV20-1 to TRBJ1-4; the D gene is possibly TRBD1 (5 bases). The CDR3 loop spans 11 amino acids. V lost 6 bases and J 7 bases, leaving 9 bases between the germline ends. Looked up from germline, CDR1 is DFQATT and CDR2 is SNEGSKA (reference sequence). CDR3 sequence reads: CSARASEKLFF. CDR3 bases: TGCAGTGCCAGGGCCAGTGAAAAACTGTTTTTT.

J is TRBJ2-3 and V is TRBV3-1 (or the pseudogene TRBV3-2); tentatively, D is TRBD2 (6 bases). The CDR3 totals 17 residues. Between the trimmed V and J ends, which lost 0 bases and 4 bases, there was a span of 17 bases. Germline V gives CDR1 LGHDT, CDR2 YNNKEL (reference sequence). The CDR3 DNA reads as TGTGCCAGCAGCCAAGATCAGGGCCCCCCGGGGGCAGATACGCAGTATTTT. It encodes CASSQDQGPPGADTQYF.

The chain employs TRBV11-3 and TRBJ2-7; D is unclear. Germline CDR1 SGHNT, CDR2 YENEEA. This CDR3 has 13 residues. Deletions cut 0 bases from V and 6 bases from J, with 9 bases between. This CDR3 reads CASSLETRREQYF. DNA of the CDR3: TGTGCCAGCAGCTTAGAGACTCGCCGCGAGCAGTACTTC.

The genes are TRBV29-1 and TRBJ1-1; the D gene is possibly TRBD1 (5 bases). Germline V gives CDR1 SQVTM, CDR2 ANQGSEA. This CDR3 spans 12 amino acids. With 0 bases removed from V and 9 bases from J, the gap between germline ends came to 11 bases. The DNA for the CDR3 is TGCAGCGTTGAAGAGAAGGGGCAGCAAGCTTTCTTT. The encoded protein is CSVEEKGQQAFF.

Written as DNA, the CDR3 is TGTGCCAGCAGCCCCCGAGGTCTGGATACGCAGTATTTT. Protein: CASSPRGLDTQYF. The chain couples TRBV7-9 to TRBJ2-3; no firm D call. CDR1 is SEHNR, CDR2 FQNEAQ, per germline (reference sequence). The CDR3 runs 13 residues. Deletions cut 5 bases from V and 6 bases from J, with 12 bases between.

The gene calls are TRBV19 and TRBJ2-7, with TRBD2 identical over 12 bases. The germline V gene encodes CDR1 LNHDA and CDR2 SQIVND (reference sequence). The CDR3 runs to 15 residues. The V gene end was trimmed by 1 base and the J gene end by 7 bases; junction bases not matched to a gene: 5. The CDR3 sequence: CASSIALAGGREQYF. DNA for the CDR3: TGTGCCAGTAGTATAGCACTAGCGGGAGGTCGGGAGCAGTACTTC.

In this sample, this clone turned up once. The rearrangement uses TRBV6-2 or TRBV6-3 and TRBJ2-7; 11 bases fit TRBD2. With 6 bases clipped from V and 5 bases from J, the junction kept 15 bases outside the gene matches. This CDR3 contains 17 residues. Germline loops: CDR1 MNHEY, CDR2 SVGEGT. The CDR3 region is CASSPAPGTSGTHEQYF. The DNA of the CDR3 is TGTGCCAGCAGCCCAGCCCCCGGGACTAGCGGCACACACGAGCAGTACTTC.